These 26 T cell receptor beta chains share one sample of origin, sequenced in a study. TCRdb analysed the RT-PCR reads with MiXCR anew, one entry per CDR3 protein. This repertoire shows fewer than 800,000 distinct CDR3 sequences, approximately 15% found once; its top ten account for roughly 3.9%. Material: memory CD4+ T cells from blood. The source of these receptors is a female donor in good health, serving as a healthy control.

This clonotype was counted a few times. The chain uses TRBV12-3 or TRBV12-4 and TRBJ1-1; D is possibly TRBD1 (5 bases). The CDR3 is made up of 17 amino acids. The V and J ends lost 6 bases and 0 bases respectively, with 20 bases between them. CDR3 bases: TGTGCCAGCAGCCTTCCCACAGGAAGACAGTTGAACACTGAAGCTTTCTTT. It translates to CASSLPTGRQLNTEAFF.

The gene calls are TRBV29-1 and TRBJ1-5, with 7 bases aligning to TRBD1. This CDR3 contains 14 residues. From germline, CDR1 is SQVTM and CDR2 ANQGSEA. Germline trimming cut 4 bases from V and 1 base from J; bases unmatched to any gene: 4. The CDR3 DNA is TGCAGCGTTGGAGGGGGACAGAGCAATCAGCCCCAGCATTTT. Amino acid sequence: CSVGGGQSNQPQHF.

This clonotype was seen at least ten times. The chain is built from TRBV6-5 and TRBJ2-5; D is undetermined. Trimming stripped 3 bases from V and 5 bases from J, with 4 bases between. CDR1 is MNHEY and CDR2 is SVGAGI in the germline V gene. The CDR3 consists of 11 residues. The CDR3 nucleotides read TGTGCCAGCAGTTATGGGGAGACCCAGTACTTC. Its protein product is CASSYGETQYF.

The rearrangement links TRBV4-3 to TRBJ1-1; unclear D gene. CDR1 is LGHNA and CDR2 is YSLEER in the germline V gene. This CDR3 is built from 15 residues. The V and J ends lost 5 bases and 0 bases respectively, with 13 bases between them. Here the CDR3 reads CASSWASSLNTEAFF. The CDR3 DNA is TGCGCCAGCAGCTGGGCCAGTAGTTTGAACACTGAAGCTTTCTTT.

This clonotype was recorded a few times. The genes are TRBV7-2 and TRBJ2-1; maybe TRBD2 (6 bases). The germline V gene encodes CDR1 SGHTA and CDR2 FQGNSA. The CDR3 loop spans 13 amino acids. With 2 bases removed from V and 11 bases from J, the gap between germline ends came to 13 bases. The CDR3 region has the DNA TGTGCCAGCAGCTTAACTTGGCGGGACCAGCAGTTCTTC. Its translation: CASSLTWRDQQFF.

Only a few counts were recorded for this clonotype. This rearrangement joins TRBV5-8 to TRBJ2-3; D call uncertain. Germline CDR1 and CDR2: SGHTS and YDEGEE. There are 14 residues in the CDR3. V lost 4 bases and J lost 6, with 15 bases in between. The CDR3 protein is CASSPSPAWDTQYF. The CDR3 bases are TGTGCCAGCAGCCCGTCCCCGGCGTGGGATACGCAGTATTTT.

The chain employs TRBV28 and TRBJ2-4; TRBD1 or TRBD2 may be the D gene (5 bases each). The V gene's germline CDR1 is MDHEN and CDR2 SYDVKM. V lost 4 bases and J 8 bases, leaving 18 bases between the germline ends. This CDR3 has 15 amino acids. The CDR3 sequence is CASSSSGTPGDIQYF. The CDR3 bases are TGTGCCAGCAGTTCCTCGGGGACGCCCGGAGACATTCAGTACTTC.

The table lists this clonotype with a few counts. At one end the junction does not follow the germline gene, possibly because of a read error. This rearrangement joins TRBV24-1 to TRBJ2-1; no reliable D call. Germline-derived CDR1 and CDR2 are KGHDR and SFDVKD. The CDR3 sequence is 15 residues long. CDR3 in amino acids: CATSDRLTSNNEQFF. CDR3 DNA sequence: TGTGCCACCAGTGATCGTCTAACCTCCAACAATGAGCAGTTCTTC.

This clonotype occurred many times. The rearrangement links TRBV4-3 to TRBJ2-3, with 12 bases identical to TRBD2. Germline CDR1 is LGHNA and CDR2 is YSLEER. The CDR3 extends over 15 amino acids. J was trimmed by 8 bases and V by 0 bases; bases with no gene match: 3. The CDR3 region has the DNA TGCGCCAGCAGCCAAGATGCTAGCGGGAGGGGTACGCAGTATTTT. This codes for CASSQDASGRGTQYF.

V and J are TRBV5-1 and TRBJ2-3; D may be TRBD2 (6 bases). Germline CDR1 and CDR2: SGHRS and YFSETQ. Trimming removed 5 bases at V and 2 bases at J, with 12 bases between. The CDR3 sequence is 14 residues long. The CDR3 spells CASREAGLTDTQYF. DNA of the CDR3: TGCGCCAGCAGGGAAGCGGGCCTCACAGATACGCAGTATTTT.

V and J are TRBV6-1 and TRBJ2-5; TRBD2 is a possible D gene (5 bases). V was cut by 3 bases and J by 4 bases, with 21 bases left in between. The CDR3 is made up of 17 amino acids. The germline V gene encodes CDR1 MNHNS and CDR2 SASEGT. CDR3 loop: CASSEPEALARLETQYF. CDR3 DNA: TGTGCCAGCAGTGAGCCAGAGGCGCTAGCTCGCCTAGAGACCCAGTACTTC.

This clonotype was seen only a few times. The chain carries TRBV6-2 or TRBV6-3 and TRBJ1-2, with a weak D call TRBD1 (5 bases). In germline, CDR1 is MNHEY, CDR2 SVGEGT. The CDR3 consists of 15 residues. V was pared by 0 bases and J by 4 bases, with 12 bases between. This CDR3 reads CASSYSYDSRYGYTF. DNA for the CDR3: TGTGCCAGCAGTTACTCGTACGACAGCCGCTATGGCTACACCTTC.

The table lists this clonotype with a few counts. The chain joins TRBV20-1 to TRBJ2-3, with 8 bases matching TRBD2. Germline values: CDR1 DFQATT, CDR2 SNEGSKA (reference sequence). The CDR3 has 15 amino acids. V lost 1 base to trimming and J lost 2 bases; unmatched junction nucleotides: 5. The CDR3 region has the DNA TGCAGTGCTAGAGTCATAGCGGGACTCACAGATACGCAGTATTTT. This codes for CSARVIAGLTDTQYF.

This clonotype was counted ten times or more. The chain joins TRBV20-1 to TRBJ2-3, with TRBD1 identical over 9 bases. CDR3 length: 15 residues. With 6 bases clipped from V and 2 bases from J, the junction kept 9 bases outside the gene matches. Germline V gene data show CDR1 as DFQATT and CDR2 as SNEGSKA (reference sequence). CDR3 amino acids: CSALGRQGVTDTQYF. DNA for the CDR3: TGCAGTGCCCTAGGGAGACAGGGGGTCACAGATACGCAGTATTTT.

This clonotype was found many times. The V call is TRBV29-1, the J call TRBJ2-3, with D unresolved. The germline V gene encodes CDR1 SQVTM and CDR2 ANQGSEA. The CDR3 totals 11 residues. Trimming removed 4 bases from V and 5 bases from J, with 7 bases in between. CDR3 coding DNA: TGCAGCGTTGCCCCCGGAGATACGCAGTATTTT. Encoded protein: CSVAPGDTQYF.

At least ten counts were recorded for this clonotype. This chain uses TRBV29-1 with TRBJ2-1; TRBD2 agrees at 9 bases. This CDR3 spans 14 amino acids. The J segment lost 6 bases and the V segment lost 5 bases, leaving 8 bases of the junction unmatched. CDR1 is SQVTM and CDR2 is ANQGSEA in the germline V gene. CDR3 region: CSVSVLAGFNEQFF. The CDR3 DNA follows: TGCAGCGTTTCCGTACTAGCGGGTTTCAATGAGCAGTTCTTC.

This clonotype was detected ten times or more. The chain joins TRBV10-3 to TRBJ1-2; D perhaps matches TRBD1 (6 bases). With 2 bases removed from V and 8 bases from J, the gap between germline ends came to 18 bases. The CDR3 is 15 residues long. Germline CDR1 is ENHRY and CDR2 is SYGVKD. CDR3 amino acids: CAISERDLGAGGYTF. CDR3 DNA: TGTGCCATCAGTGAGCGAGACTTGGGGGCAGGAGGCTACACCTTC.

This clonotype was observed many times. The chain couples TRBV29-1 to TRBJ1-5; 7 bases are a match to TRBD1. CDR1 and CDR2 from the germline V gene are SQVTM and ANQGSEA. After removal of 4 bases from V and 4 bases from J, the junction contained 4 bases not matched to a gene. This CDR3 is built from 13 residues. In nucleotides, the CDR3 is TGCAGCGTTGGAGGGACAGATAATCAGCCCCAGCATTTT. Amino acids: CSVGGTDNQPQHF. Using reference TRBV29-1 and TRBJ1-5 for the parts outside the CDR3, the full variable domain is SAVISQKPSRDICQRGTSLTIQCQVDSQVTMMFWYRQQPGQSLTLIATANQGSEATYESGFVIDKFPISRPNLTFSTLTVSNMSPEDSSIYLCSVGGTDNQPQHFGDGTRLSIL.

The chain joins TRBV7-9 to TRBJ1-5; no reliable D call. The CDR3 totals 13 residues. V was shortened by 3 bases and J by 7 bases, with 10 bases between the two germline ends. Germline V gene lookup returns CDR1 SEHNR and CDR2 FQNEAQ (reference sequence). The CDR3 loop reads CASSLLDGQPQHF. In DNA, the CDR3 is TGTGCCAGCAGCTTGCTTGACGGGCAGCCCCAGCATTTT.

There are a few counts of this clonotype. The rearrangement links TRBV5-6 to TRBJ2-1; 14 bases align to TRBD2. The CDR3 runs 18 residues. V was clipped by 4 bases and J by 8 bases; unmatched bases: 14. Germline loops: CDR1 SGHDT, CDR2 YYEEEE. Here the CDR3 reads CASSPTSGRGQYFHEQFF. The DNA of the CDR3 is TGTGCCAGCAGCCCGACTAGCGGGAGGGGACAGTATTTCCATGAGCAGTTCTTC.

This clonotype was detected a few times. The rearrangement uses TRBV12-3 or TRBV12-4 and TRBJ1-1; D remains unclear. With 4 bases removed from V and 8 bases from J, the gap between germline ends came to 20 bases. The CDR3 covers 15 residues. The DNA of the CDR3 is TGTGCCAGCAGTTCGTCTCCGTTGGGGTTAGAAGAAGCTTTCTTT. Its protein is CASSSSPLGLEEAFF.

This clonotype was observed a handful of times. The chain combines TRBV7-2 with TRBJ2-7; 8 positions match TRBD1. Germline assignment: CDR1 SGHTA and CDR2 FQGNSA. The CDR3 is made up of 14 amino acids. Trimming removed 3 bases from V and 5 bases from J; junction bases left unmatched: 6. The CDR3 bases are TGTGCCAGCAGCTTTATCAGGGGGCAGGACGAGCAGTACTTC. Translated, it gives CASSFIRGQDEQYF.

The chain is built from TRBV6-1 and TRBJ1-6; 7 bases are a match to TRBD1. The V gene end was trimmed by 5 bases and the J gene end by 7 bases; junction bases not matched to a gene: 11. The CDR3 runs to 16 residues. Germline values: CDR1 MNHNS, CDR2 SASEGT. In DNA form, the CDR3 reads TGTGCCAGCAGTCAGCACGAACAGGGGTCAAATTCACCCCTCCACTTT. It translates to CASSQHEQGSNSPLHF.

This clonotype was found many times. The V and J genes are TRBV20-1 and TRBJ2-2; D call uncertain. V lost 3 bases and J lost 0, with 11 bases in between. The CDR3 runs 15 residues. Germline CDR1 reads DFQATT; CDR2 reads SNEGSKA (reference sequence). The CDR3 coding sequence is TGCAGTGCTAGCTTTGGCACCACGAACACCGGGGAGCTGTTTTTT. This codes for CSASFGTTNTGELFF.

This clonotype was counted between two and nine times. This rearrangement joins TRBV9 to TRBJ2-1; a possible D gene is TRBD1 (7 bases). V was cut by 1 base and J by 9 bases, with 17 bases left in between. This CDR3 is built from 15 residues. The germline gives CDR1 SGDLS, CDR2 YYNGEE. In DNA, the CDR3 is TGTGCCAGCAGCGTAAGAGGGGGCGACGGGAGTGAGCAGTTCTTC. Its protein product is CASSVRGGDGSEQFF.

This clonotype has a handful of counts. The chain recombines TRBV7-2 with TRBJ2-7; TRBD2 agrees at 8 bases. This CDR3 spans 13 amino acids. The V and J ends lost 9 bases and 6 bases, in that order; junction bases with no gene match: 10. The germline gives CDR1 SGHTA, CDR2 FQGNSA. CDR3 coding DNA: TGTGCCAGTCGACTAGCGCAAAGTGGCGAGCAGTACTTC. Translated, it gives CASRLAQSGEQYF.